The source of this T cell receptor (beta chain) is a study of early T cells in non-severe SARS-CoV-2 infection. Study as a whole: Unsorted whole blood bulk RNA was sequenced, with unpaired chains.

This clonotype was seen many times. TCRdb passed the 5' RACE reads through MiXCR, listing each CDR3 protein once. The sample includes about 33,000 distinct CDR3 sequences, under 6% of them seen just once. Trimming pared 5 bases from V and 7 bases from J, leaving 15 bases between. There are 13 residues in the CDR3. Germline V lookup: CDR1 SGHRS, CDR2 YFSETQ. The V call is TRBV5-1, the J call TRBJ1-1; perhaps TRBD1 as D (6 bases). The sequenced sample consisted of whole blood. The clonotype originates from an adult who was a healthcare worker with PCR-confirmed SARS-CoV-2 infection or an uninfected control (not recorded which). The CDR3 nucleotides are TGCGCCAGCAGAGAGGCGACAGGTAGTGAAGCTTTCTTT. Translated: CASREATGSEAFF.